The rows below give T cell receptor beta chains drawn from one sample of a study of regulatory T cells in long-lasting Graves disease. Using its own MiXCR run on the multiplex PCR reads, TCRdb lists one record per CDR3 protein. The sample lists roughly 420,000 distinct CDR3 sequences, about a sixth seen once, with around a tenth in the top ten. These sequences were also reported in another study, on T cells in Graves' hyperthyroidism and ophthalmopathy.

The specimen comprised peripheral blood mononuclear cells (PBMCs), sampled at new diagnosis, from a patient treated with antithyroid drugs. These receptors were obtained from a woman in her 30s with Graves disease. CDR3s include the opening cysteine and the closing phenylalanine or tryptophan. A D gene is named only where the DNA matches it firmly. Clone sizes are given selectively: once, few, many, or a class where the clone is expanded.

abundance	v_gene	j_gene	d_gene	CDR3nt	CDR3aa
many	TRBV18	TRBJ1-5	-	TGTGCCAGCTCACCAGACACCAATCAGCCCCAGCATTTT	CASSPDTNQPQHF
many	TRBV2	TRBJ2-3	TRBD2	TGTGCCAGCAAACGAGCGGGAGTGAAAGATACGCAGTATTTT	CASKRAGVKDTQYF
-	TRBV20-1	TRBJ1-6	-	TGCAGTGCTAGAGATACAGCCAATAATTCACCCCTCCACTTT	CSARDTANNSPLHF
few	TRBV30	TRBJ2-4	-	TGTGCCTGGAGTCCGATTAGTTCCAAAAACATTCAGTACTTC	CAWSPISSKNIQYF
few	TRBV14	TRBJ2-3	-	TGTGCCAGCAGCGGGGCCCCAGATACGCAGTATTTT	CASSGAPDTQYF
many	TRBV10-3	TRBJ2-7	-	TGTGCCATCATGGAGGGAGATCTTTCCTACGAGCAGTACTTC	CAIMEGDLSYEQYF
-	TRBV3-1	TRBJ2-2	-	TGTGCCAGCAGCCAGTATCAAGGCGGGGAGCTGTTTTTT	CASSQYQGGELFF
few	TRBV7-8	TRBJ2-3	TRBD2	TGTGCCAGCAGCTACCGGGACTACCCTAGCACAGATACGCAGTATTTT	CASSYRDYPSTDTQYF
few	TRBV29-1	TRBJ2-1	-	TGCAGCGTTGTGTGGGGCTCCTACAATGAGCAGTTCTTC	CSVVWGSYNEQFF
many	TRBV6-5	TRBJ2-7	TRBD1	TGTGCCAGCAGTTACTCGCCCCGGACAGGGGGCGCTTTAGTCTACGAGCAGTACTTC	CASSYSPRTGGALVYEQYF
few	TRBV6-1	TRBJ2-7	TRBD1	TGTGCCAGCAGTGAAGGGGACAGAAGAGGCCTCTACGAGCAGTACTTC	CASSEGDRRGLYEQYF
many	TRBV7-2	TRBJ2-3	-	TGTGCCAGCAGCTTAGTCAAGCGGGATACGCAGTATTTT	CASSLVKRDTQYF
-	TRBV6-5	TRBJ2-1	TRBD2	TGTGCCAGCAGTTACTCGGCTAGCGGTAACAATGAGCAGTTCTTC	CASSYSASGNNEQFF
few	TRBV5-1	TRBJ1-3	TRBD1	TGCGCCAGCAGCGGACAGGGGAGCGGAAACACCATATATTTT	CASSGQGSGNTIYF
-	TRBV11-2	TRBJ2-5	TRBD1	TGTGCCAGCAGCTCACAGGGGGCATGGGAGACCCAGTACTTC	CASSSQGAWETQYF
few	TRBV2	TRBJ1-5	-	TGTGCCAGCAGTTTGCCGGGCCACAATCAGCCCCAGCATTTT	CASSLPGHNQPQHF
many	TRBV20-1	TRBJ2-1	TRBD2	TGCAGTGCTAGTCTGAGACTAGCTACAACTGAGCAGTTCTTC	CSASLRLATTEQFF
many	TRBV30	TRBJ2-1	TRBD2	TGTGCCTGGAGTGTACTGAGCGGGGGTTACAATGAGCAGTTCTTC	CAWSVLSGGYNEQFF
-	TRBV15	TRBJ2-5	TRBD1	TGTGCCACCAGCAGGCCCCTCTCCGGGACAGGGGTTCGGGAGACCCAGTACTTC	CATSRPLSGTGVRETQYF
many	TRBV3-1	TRBJ2-5	-	TGTGCCAGCAGCCAAGATCGATCGGCCCAGTACTTC	CASSQDRSAQYF
many	TRBV30	TRBJ1-2	TRBD1	TGTGCCTGGAGCGCGGGACAGGGGTCCTATGGCTACACCTTC	CAWSAGQGSYGYTF
-	TRBV4-1	TRBJ2-7	TRBD1	TGCGCCAGCAGCCAAGATAGGGGACAGGGGAGCGAGCAGTACTTC	CASSQDRGQGSEQYF
-	TRBV10-2	TRBJ2-3	-	TGCGCCAGCATCGGACGCACAGATACGCAGTATTTT	CASIGRTDTQYF
many	TRBV20-1	TRBJ2-7	TRBD2	TGCAGTGCTAGAGACCCTAGCGGGAGTAACTACGAGCAGTACTTC	CSARDPSGSNYEQYF
-	TRBV7-9	TRBJ2-1	TRBD2	TGTGCCAGCAGGTTAAGCGCGGGAGCGTACAATGAGCAGTTCTTC	CASRLSAGAYNEQFF
many	TRBV20-1	TRBJ2-3	TRBD2	TGCAGTGCTACGCCATCTAGCGGGAGCTTTAATACGCAGTATTTT	CSATPSSGSFNTQYF